This is a list of T cell receptor beta chains from one sample in a study of OX40 agonist ivuxolimab in advanced cancers. The method was immunoSEQ multiplex PCR; TCRdb's version includes in-frame clones alone and lacks a portion of them. Here the sample spans 70,000 or so clones, about 88% being singletons. The source was CD4+ or CD8+ T cells sorted from blood, collected in a trial of the OX40 agonist ivuxolimab. The source of these receptors is an adult with an advanced solid tumor such as melanoma, head and neck, liver or kidney cancer. Each CDR3 is given with its conserved first and last residue. A D gene is named only where the DNA matches it firmly. Some rows mark clone size as missing; the rest say once, few, many or name a class of expanded clone.

clone_size | j_call | v_call | d_call | cdr3_nt | cdr3_aa
. | TRBJ1-2 | TRBV18 | . | TGTGCCAGCTCAGGGGCTGACTATGGCTACACCTTC | CASSGADYGYTF
. | TRBJ2-3 | TRBV7-2 | TRBD2 | TGTGCCAGCAGCTTTCGGGGGGGGCGCGGGACAGATACGCAGTATTTT | CASSFRGGRGTDTQYF
. | TRBJ1-1 | TRBV28 | . | TGTGCCAGCAGTGTTAACACTGAAGCTTTCTTT | CASSVNTEAFF
. | TRBJ1-1 | TRBV27 | . | TGTGCCAGCAGTTTAAACGAGGAAGGCTACACTGAAGCTTTCTTT | CASSLNEEGYTEAFF
. | TRBJ2-5 | TRBV2 | . | TGTGCCAGCAGAACCGACATTTCGCGAGAGACCCAGTACTTC | CASRTDISRETQYF
. | TRBJ2-1 | TRBV19 | . | TGTGCCGCCAAAACTGGGACGAATTCCTACAATGAGCAGTTCTTC | CAAKTGTNSYNEQFF
. | TRBJ2-2 | TRBV15 | . | TGTGCCACCAGCAGAGAGGGGGGGCGAGTCACCGGGGAGCTGTTTTTT | CATSREGGRVTGELFF
. | TRBJ2-1 | TRBV5-1 | TRBD2 | TGCGCCAGCAGCCCCCGTGTAGCGGGAGAAGGAGGTGAGCAGTTCTTC | CASSPRVAGEGGEQFF
. | TRBJ2-7 | TRBV6-5 | . | TGTGCGGCATGGGCCCCGTCAAGCTCCTACGAGCAGTACTTC | CAAWAPSSSYEQYF
. | TRBJ2-2 | TRBV6-5 | . | TGTGCCAGCAGCGGGACTTTTACCGGGGAGCTGTTTTTT | CASSGTFTGELFF
once | TRBJ1-3 | TRBV6-6 | TRBD1 | TGTGCCAGCAGTTACCCGGACAGGGACGGAAACACCATATATTTT | CASSYPDRDGNTIYF
. | TRBJ2-1 | TRBV5-1 | TRBD2 | TGCGCCAGCAGCTTCCCGGGACTAGCGGGAGACCCCAATGAGCAGTTCTTC | CASSFPGLAGDPNEQFF
few | TRBJ1-5 | TRBV28 | . | TGTGCCAGCAGTTTGGTACAGGGCGGGTATGGCAATCAGCCCCAGCATTTT | CASSLVQGGYGNQPQHF
. | TRBJ1-4 | TRBV7-2 | . | TGTGCCAGCAGCCCAAGCATAACTAATGAAAAACTGTTTTTT | CASSPSITNEKLFF
. | TRBJ1-4 | TRBV29-1 | . | TGCAGCGTTGAAGATCTGACAACTAATGAAAAACTGTTTTTT | CSVEDLTTNEKLFF
. | TRBJ1-6 | TRBV19 | . | TGTGCCAGTACCTGGATGCCATTCAATTCACCCCTCCACTTT | CASTWMPFNSPLHF
. | TRBJ1-1 | TRBV5-1 | . | TGCGCCAGCAGCACTTCCCGGGAGAACACTGAAGCTTTCTTT | CASSTSRENTEAFF
once | TRBJ2-1 | TRBV6-5 | TRBD2 | TGTGCCAGCAGTTACTCCCCCAGCGGGAGAATCAATGAGCAGTTCTTC | CASSYSPSGRINEQFF
. | TRBJ2-7 | TRBV19 | TRBD1 | TGTGCCAGTAGTCTACAGGGGGCAAAATACGAGCAGTACTTC | CASSLQGAKYEQYF